This TCR beta chain was identified in a study of blood T cell repertoires in COVID-19. Study in general: The United States, Italy and Spain were the sources of the acute and convalescent COVID-19 samples. From T cells, B-cell-depleted T cells, or PBMCs came the material, which was cDNA or gDNA.

Original processing methods: The assay estimated nucleated cells by amplifying reference gene primers. TCRdb's copy holds only in-frame clones and misses some; the assay was immunoSEQ multiplex PCR. That table is the source of V, J and clone size, and D and trimming were worked out from the DNA. Among some 300,000 clones listed, almost 90% were seen once. Germline loops: CDR1 SQVTM, CDR2 ANQGSEA. Trimming pared 4 bases from V and 6 bases from J, leaving 22 bases between. The CDR3 has 15 amino acids. Seattle participants joined during active infection and were tracked over time. The sequence derives from a middle-aged woman with COVID-19, enrolled during active disease. Sequences were obtained from peripheral blood. The chain employs TRBV29-1 and TRBJ2-7; a weak D match, TRBD1 (5 bases). Here the CDR3 reads CSVADDSLNLSEQYF. CDR3 coding DNA: TGCAGCGTTGCCGACGACAGCCTAAACCTCAGCGAGCAGTACTTC.